The present T cell receptor beta chain was sequenced within a study of blood T cell repertoires in COVID-19. As for the study in general: Sites across the United States, Italy and Spain contributed samples from acute and convalescent COVID-19. Sources were T cells, B-cell-depleted T cells, or PBMCs; the material itself was cDNA or gDNA.

In the source study's methods: Quantification of nucleated cells was approximated via reference gene primer amplification. This table comes from immunoSEQ multiplex PCR, and its TCRdb copy is limited to in-frame clones, with some not included. D and trimming were read from the DNA, whereas the V and J calls and clone size are those reported in that table. The sample consists of around 300,000 clones, 86% of them appearing once. Unmatched junction bases numbered 7, after V lost 3 bases and J lost 4 bases. This CDR3 contains 15 residues. CDR1 and CDR2 (germline): SGDLS, YYNGEE. Sequenced material: peripheral blood. The rearrangement joins TRBV9 to TRBJ2-1; 7 nucleotides line up with TRBD1. This TCR came from a woman aged 25 to 39 with active or convalescent COVID-19. The CDR3 here is CASSAEGDSYNEQFF. The DNA of the CDR3 is TGTGCCAGCAGCGCCGAGGGGGACAGTTACAATGAGCAGTTCTTC.